This TCR beta chain was retrieved from a study of T cells in Graves' hyperthyroidism and ophthalmopathy. Whole-study findings and limits: Most expanded thyroid clonotypes above 0.001 also appeared in blood.

This clonotype was counted many times. Antigen unknown. TCR beta CDR3 regions were amplified from RNA. In the first-round RT-PCR of the TCR CDR3, the HTBI primer set was used. Using its own MiXCR run on the multiplex PCR reads, TCRdb lists one record per CDR3 protein. The table has about 350,000 distinct CDR3 sequences, 19% seen once. Calling Graves' hyperthyroidism stable meant ophthalmopathy did not progress within 18 months. Recently diagnosed hyperthyroidism of less than 2 months' duration affected patients aged 18 to 65. Trimming took off 8 bases at V and 7 bases at J, with 9 bases between the two ends. Germline assignment: CDR1 MNHNS and CDR2 SASEGT. The CDR3 contains 12 residues.

The chain carries TRBV6-1 and TRBJ1-6; tentatively, D is TRBD1 (6 bases). This sequence was found in a woman under 30 with Graves' hyperthyroidism. Sequencing was performed on blood. The CDR3 is CASGTRNSPLHF. The CDR3 nucleotides read TGTGCCAGCGGGACAAGGAATTCACCCCTCCACTTT.